This record covers a single T cell receptor beta chain. This sample is part of a study of blood T cell repertoires in COVID-19. Authors' processing steps: By means of reference gene primer amplification, nucleated cell counts were estimated. TCRdb keeps only in-frame clones here, not all; method: immunoSEQ multiplex PCR. That table gives V, J and clone size, and the DNA gave D and trimming. This table has 150,000 or so clones, around 90% appearing once. CDR3 size: 13 residues. Trimming removed 5 bases at V and 9 bases at J, with 14 bases between. In germline, CDR1 is SGHTA, CDR2 FQGNSA. The sequence derives from a woman between 40 and 55 years old who had been exposed to COVID-19. Material for sequencing was PBMCs or T cells enriched from blood (not recorded which). V is TRBV7-2 and J is TRBJ2-1; D possibly corresponds to TRBD1 (6 bases). This CDR3 reads CASSKQGEGEQFF. The DNA of the CDR3 is TGTGCCAGCAGCAAACAGGGAGAGGGTGAGCAGTTCTTC. Full variable domain (remainder filled in from reference TRBV7-2 and TRBJ2-1): GAGVSQSPSNKVTEKGKDVELRCDPISGHTALYWYRQSLGQGLEFLIYFQGNSAPDKSGLPSDRFSAERTGGSVSTLTIQRTQQEDSAVYLCASSKQGEGEQFFGPGTRLTVL.